Given below is one TCR beta chain in context. At one end the junction does not follow the germline gene, possibly because of a read error. The germline gives CDR1 MNHNS, CDR2 SASEGT. This CDR3 spans 16 amino acids. This sample is drawn from a study of prognosis after radiotherapy for stage I lung cancer. As for the study in general: It was SBRT that served as radiotherapy, in 3 to 5 fractions with a biologically effective dose of at least 100 Gy.

Two-round multiplex PCR on genomic DNA was the method by which TCR beta CDR3 was amplified. Gene-specific TRBV and TRBJ primers were used in PCR round one. PCR proceeded to a second round, and that round used universal primers. TCRdb reprocessed the multiplex PCR reads via MiXCR and lists one record per CDR3 protein. The sample includes approximately 18,000 distinct CDR3 sequences, about a sixth of them seen just once. The input for sequencing was PBMCs, taken before or after stereotactic body radiation therapy (not recorded which). This TCR derives from a donor aged 50 or older with non-small cell lung cancer. The genes are TRBV6-1 and TRBJ1-4; TRBD1 matches 10 bases. The CDR3 is CASRTTRQGADEKLFF. CDR3 nucleotides: TGCGCCAGCAGGACAACTAGACAGGGGGCTGATGAAAAACTGTTTTTT.